These 6 T cell receptor beta chains share one sample of origin, sequenced in a study of blood T cell repertoires in COVID-19. Some clones are missing from TCRdb's copy, which holds only in-frame ones; the method was immunoSEQ multiplex PCR. In the table there are some 530,000 clones, roughly nine tenths of which are singletons. Sequenced sample: PBMCs or T cells enriched from blood (not recorded which). These receptors were taken from a woman in her fifties or sixties who had recovered from COVID-19.

This chain links TRBV2 with TRBJ2-1, with no clear D. Germline loops: CDR1 SNHLY, CDR2 FYNNEI. This CDR3 has 11 amino acids. Trimming stripped 6 bases from V and 13 bases from J, with 13 bases between. The CDR3 spells CASRAQSFQFF. CDR3 sequence (DNA): TGTGCCAGCAGGGCCCAGTCGTTTCAGTTCTTC.

This clone was detected only a few times. The chain links TRBV19 to TRBJ2-4, with D possibly TRBD2 on 5 matching bases. Between the trimmed V and J ends, which lost 6 bases and 8 bases, there was a span of 11 bases. Germline V gene sequence: CDR1 LNHDA, CDR2 SQIVND (reference sequence). The CDR3 spans 12 residues. DNA of the CDR3: TGTGCCAGTAGGACGGACGGGGACATTCAGTACTTC. It specifies CASRTDGDIQYF.

V usage is TRBV2 and J usage is TRBJ1-5; D is undetermined. The V end was cut by 7 bases, the J end by 0 bases, with 7 bases between. Germline-derived CDR1 and CDR2 are SNHLY and FYNNEI. The CDR3 length is 13 residues. CDR3 in DNA: TGTGCCAGCAACGGGAATAGCAATCAGCCCCAGCATTTT. Translating it yields CASNGNSNQPQHF.

The genes are TRBV9 and TRBJ1-1; TRBD1 aligns across 10 bases. V shed 4 bases, J shed 8 bases, and the junction held 14 bases outside the gene matches. The germline V gene encodes CDR1 SGDLS and CDR2 YYNGEE. This CDR3 is built from 16 residues. This CDR3 is CASSPGTGASPREAFF. The CDR3 region has the DNA TGTGCCAGCAGCCCAGGGACAGGGGCATCCCCCAGAGAAGCTTTCTTT.

The chain couples TRBV4-1 to TRBJ2-1; 9 nucleotides align to TRBD1. CDR3 length equals 15 residues. Germline lookup yields CDR1 MGHRA and CDR2 YSYEKL. The trim removed 5 bases at V and 7 bases at J, leaving 9 bases unmatched. This chain's CDR3 is CASSKGDREVNEQFF. For the CDR3, the DNA is TGCGCCAGCAGCAAGGGGGACAGGGAGGTGAATGAGCAGTTCTTC.

A single count supports this clone. The chain joins TRBV15 to TRBJ1-6, with D perhaps TRBD1 (5 bases). The V end lost 5 bases, the J end lost 0 bases, and 14 bases lay between the germline ends. The germline gives CDR1 LNHNV, CDR2 YYDKDF (reference sequence). The CDR3 has 17 residues. Written as DNA, the CDR3 is TGTGCCACCAGCCCCAGACAGAAAACCTCCTATAATTCACCCCTCCACTTT. Translating it yields CATSPRQKTSYNSPLHF.